The next 20 T cell receptor beta chains were all read from a single sample in a study of T-cell reconstitution after alpha-beta-depleted transplantation in children. During its preparation, the TCRbeta library received unique molecular identifiers. TCRdb ran MiXCR on the PCR reads and lists one entry per CDR3 protein. The sample consists of about 17,000 distinct CDR3 sequences, approximately 5.3% of them appearing once. Sequences were derived from PBMCs, sampled before TCRalphabeta/CD19-depleted stem cell transplant. All receptors come from a boy younger than 18 with acute lymphoblastic leukemia, due to receive a stem cell transplant.

By share, this clonotype ranks as medium-sized. The V call is TRBV15, the J call TRBJ2-3, with D possibly TRBD2 on 5 matching bases. Between the trimmed V and J ends, which lost 0 bases and 5 bases, there was a span of 6 bases. Germline V lookup: CDR1 LNHNV, CDR2 YYDKDF (reference sequence). This CDR3 has 13 amino acids. This chain's CDR3 is CATSRDAGDTQYF. Written as DNA, the CDR3 is TGTGCCACCAGCAGAGACGCGGGAGATACGCAGTATTTT.

This clonotype was recorded many times. V usage is TRBV7-3 and J usage is TRBJ2-3, with TRBD1 as a possible D gene (6 bases). The V end was cut by 5 bases, the J end by 3 bases, with 15 bases between. CDR1 SGHTA and CDR2 FQGTGA come from the germline V gene. There are 15 residues in the CDR3. The CDR3 DNA reads as TGTGCCAGCAGCCCCACCCGGACAGAAACAGATACGCAGTATTTT. Its translation: CASSPTRTETDTQYF. Drawing the rest from reference TRBV7-3 and TRBJ2-3, the complete variable domain is GAGVSQTPSNKVTEKGKYVELRCDPISGHTALYWYRQSLGQGPEFLIYFQGTGAADDSGLPNDRFFAVRPEGSVSTLKIQRTERGDSAVYLCASSPTRTETDTQYFGPGTRLTVL.

This clonotype ranks as medium-sized. The chain carries TRBV7-2 and TRBJ2-4, with D possibly TRBD1 on 5 matching bases. Germline V gives CDR1 SGHTA, CDR2 FQGNSA. V was clipped by 2 bases and J by 0 bases, with 5 bases between them. The CDR3 length is 14 residues. This CDR3 reads CASSLQGAKNIQYF. CDR3 coding DNA: TGTGCCAGCAGCTTACAGGGAGCCAAAAACATTCAGTACTTC.

This clonotype was recorded at least ten times. The chain couples TRBV9 to TRBJ1-1, with 9 bases fitting TRBD1. CDR3 length: 16 residues. Germline V gene data show CDR1 as SGDLS and CDR2 as YYNGEE. V lost 4 bases to trimming and J lost 5 bases; unmatched junction nucleotides: 12. The CDR3 coding sequence is TGTGCCAGCAGCCCTGAAGGGACAGGGATGTGGACTGAAGCTTTCTTT. It codes for CASSPEGTGMWTEAFF.

This clonotype was recorded many times. This sequence joins TRBV20-1 and TRBJ1-1; 9 nucleotides agree with TRBD1. V gave up 6 bases and J gave up 0 bases; unmatched junction bases: 8. This CDR3 has 15 residues. Germline V lookup: CDR1 DFQATT, CDR2 SNEGSKA (reference sequence). The CDR3 loop is CSAPTGGRVNTEAFF. CDR3 coding DNA: TGCAGTGCGCCAACAGGGGGCAGGGTGAACACTGAAGCTTTCTTT.

At least ten counts were recorded for this clonotype. The chain carries TRBV2 and TRBJ1-1; TRBD1 is a possible D gene (5 bases). Germline loops: CDR1 SNHLY, CDR2 FYNNEI. V was pared by 7 bases and J by 4 bases, with 16 bases between. The CDR3 contains 14 residues. Here the CDR3 reads CASTSDWGLTEAFF. DNA of the CDR3: TGTGCCAGCACCTCGGACTGGGGACTCACTGAAGCTTTCTTT.

This clonotype came up many times. The chain combines TRBV4-3 with TRBJ1-6; 8 bases align to TRBD1. V gave up 3 bases and J gave up 9 bases; unmatched junction bases: 7. Germline assignment: CDR1 LGHNA and CDR2 YSLEER. The CDR3 has 15 residues. The CDR3 sequence is CASSQVTGASSPLHF. The DNA for the CDR3 is TGCGCCAGCAGCCAGGTGACAGGGGCGTCTTCACCCCTCCACTTT.

This clonotype was recorded at least ten times. This rearrangement joins TRBV7-9 to TRBJ1-5; 9 bases map to TRBD1. CDR3 length: 15 residues. Germline loops: CDR1 SEHNR, CDR2 FQNEAQ (reference sequence). V was clipped by 5 bases and J by 11 bases; unmatched bases: 13. CDR3 protein: CASSPGQGKLGTQHF. In DNA, the CDR3 is TGTGCCAGCAGCCCGGGACAGGGAAAACTAGGGACCCAGCATTTT.

This clonotype was seen at least ten times. The chain joins TRBV14 to TRBJ1-2; D gene uncertain. V was clipped by 3 bases and J by 0 bases, with 11 bases between them. The CDR3 contains 15 residues. Germline CDR1 SGHDN, CDR2 FVKESK. CDR3 DNA: TGTGCCAGCAGCCACCAGCCGGGAGCTAACTATGGCTACACCTTC. It yields the protein CASSHQPGANYGYTF.

To note about this clonotype: Compared with germline, one end of the junction differs, possibly owing to a read error. The V call is TRBV3-1, the J call TRBJ2-2; D is perhaps TRBD1 or TRBD2 (5 bases each). The CDR3 runs to 17 residues. The V gene's germline CDR1 is LGHDT and CDR2 YNNKEL (reference sequence). The CDR3 DNA reads TGTGCCAGCACCCAAGATGCCCCAGGGACCAACACCGGGGAGCTGTTTTTT. Its translation: CASTQDAPGTNTGELFF.

Ten or more counts support this clonotype. V usage is TRBV12-5 and J usage is TRBJ2-7; perhaps TRBD2 as D (6 bases). Trimming left V 9 bases short and J 5 bases short, with 17 bases between. Germline V gene sequence: CDR1 LGHNT, CDR2 FRNRAP. The CDR3 runs 13 residues. CDR3 sequence: CASAGTFPDEQYF. CDR3 in DNA: TGTGCTAGCGCAGGGACTTTCCCCGACGAGCAGTACTTC.

Many counts were recorded for this clonotype. V is TRBV29-1 and J is TRBJ2-1; TRBD1 or TRBD2 may be the D gene (5 bases each). V shed 4 bases and J shed 6 bases, with 19 bases lying between them. The germline V gene has CDR1 SQVTM and CDR2 ANQGSEA. The CDR3 covers 15 residues. Written as DNA, the CDR3 is TGCAGCGTTGCTCAGACCCACCGAGGGGCCAATGAGCAGTTCTTC. Translating gives CSVAQTHRGANEQFF.

At least ten counts were recorded for this clonotype. The CDR3 here is CASSLGNTQYF. CDR3 bases: TGTGCCAGCAGTTTAGGGAATACGCAGTATTTT. This sequence joins TRBV28 and TRBJ2-3; no clear D. Germline V gene data show CDR1 as MDHEN and CDR2 as SYDVKM. V lost 2 bases and J 7 bases, leaving 4 bases between the germline ends. The CDR3 runs 11 residues.

This clonotype is termed medium-sized. The chain is built from TRBV12-3 or TRBV12-4 and TRBJ2-3; the D gene is possibly TRBD2 (5 bases). The CDR3 runs 11 residues. The germline V and J ends were trimmed by 6 bases and 4 bases, with 5 bases remaining between them. CDR3 residues: CASRRADTQYF. Here the CDR3 DNA reads TGTGCCAGCAGGCGGGCAGATACGCAGTATTTT.

This clonotype has just a few counts. The genes are TRBV19 and TRBJ2-1; 8 nucleotides align to TRBD1. Germline CDR1 and CDR2: LNHDA and SQIVND (reference sequence). Trimming at V came to 5 bases and at J to 3 bases, leaving 6 bases not matched to a gene. The CDR3 spans 15 residues. The CDR3 region has the DNA TGTGCCAGTAGTGCCGGGACAGGCCGCTACAATGAGCAGTTCTTC. Amino acids: CASSAGTGRYNEQFF.

This clonotype came up a few times. V and J are TRBV6-4 and TRBJ1-5; D remains unclear. The V gene lost 3 bases and the J gene lost 1 base, with 10 bases spanning the gap. This CDR3 has 15 amino acids. The V gene's germline CDR1 is MRHNA and CDR2 SNTAGT. The CDR3 DNA reads TGTGCCAGCAGTGAATGGTCTGGGAGCAATCAGCCCCAGCATTTT. This encodes CASSEWSGSNQPQHF.

This clonotype was detected many times. The rearrangement links TRBV4-1 to TRBJ2-7; TRBD2 matches at 11 bases. The ends lost 0 bases at V and 4 bases at J; junction bases unmatched: 5. Germline V lookup: CDR1 MGHRA, CDR2 YSYEKL. There are 16 residues in the CDR3. CDR3 region: CASSQEQGLADYEQYF. CDR3 coding DNA: TGCGCCAGCAGCCAAGAACAGGGACTAGCGGATTACGAGCAGTACTTC.

This clonotype occurred many times. CDR3 bases: TGTGCCAGCCGCCTCCCCCGGGGGCAGGGGGTTGTTTTCTATGGCTACACCTTC. Translating it yields CASRLPRGQGVVFYGYTF. The chain is built from TRBV28 and TRBJ1-2; 7 nucleotides agree with TRBD1. CDR3 length: 18 amino acids. Germline V gene sequence: CDR1 MDHEN, CDR2 SYDVKM. V was pared by 8 bases and J by 4 bases, with 22 bases of the junction left unmatched.

This clonotype is classed as medium-sized. This rearrangement joins TRBV24-1 to TRBJ1-5; D uncertain. From germline, CDR1 is KGHDR and CDR2 SFDVKD. There are 14 residues in the CDR3. The V end lost 5 bases, the J end lost 2 bases, and 9 bases lay between the germline ends. CDR3 residues: CATSAPTRNQPQHF. The CDR3 DNA reads as TGTGCCACCAGTGCCCCGACGCGCAATCAGCCCCAGCATTTT.

At least ten counts were recorded for this clonotype. This rearrangement joins TRBV11-2 to TRBJ2-7; D gene ambiguous. Looked up from germline, CDR1 is SGHAT and CDR2 is FQNNGV. CDR3 length equals 14 residues. Deletions cut 0 bases from V and 3 bases from J, with 9 bases between. CDR3 DNA: TGTGCCAGCAGCTTAGAGGCCAGACACTACGAGCAGTACTTC. It codes for CASSLEARHYEQYF. Complete variable domain (other parts from reference TRBV11-2 and TRBJ2-7): EAGVAQSPRYKIIEKRQSVAFWCNPISGHATLYWYQQILGQGPKLLIQFQNNGVVDDSQLPKDRFSAERLKGVDSTLKIQPAKLEDSAVYLCASSLEARHYEQYFGPGTRLTVT.